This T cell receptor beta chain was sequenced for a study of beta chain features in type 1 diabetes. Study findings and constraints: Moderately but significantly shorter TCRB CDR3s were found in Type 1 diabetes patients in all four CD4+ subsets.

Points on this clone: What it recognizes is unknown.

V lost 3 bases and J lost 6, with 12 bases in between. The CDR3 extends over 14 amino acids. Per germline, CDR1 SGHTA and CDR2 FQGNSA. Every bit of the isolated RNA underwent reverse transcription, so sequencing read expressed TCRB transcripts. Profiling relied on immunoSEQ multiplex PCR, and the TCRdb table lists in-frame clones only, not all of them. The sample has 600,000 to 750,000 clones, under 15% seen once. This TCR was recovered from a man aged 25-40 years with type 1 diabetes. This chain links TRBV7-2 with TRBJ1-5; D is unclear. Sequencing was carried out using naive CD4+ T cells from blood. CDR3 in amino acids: CASSFAAEGQPQHF. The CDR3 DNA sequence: TGTGCCAGCAGCTTCGCCGCCGAAGGTCAGCCCCAGCATTTT.